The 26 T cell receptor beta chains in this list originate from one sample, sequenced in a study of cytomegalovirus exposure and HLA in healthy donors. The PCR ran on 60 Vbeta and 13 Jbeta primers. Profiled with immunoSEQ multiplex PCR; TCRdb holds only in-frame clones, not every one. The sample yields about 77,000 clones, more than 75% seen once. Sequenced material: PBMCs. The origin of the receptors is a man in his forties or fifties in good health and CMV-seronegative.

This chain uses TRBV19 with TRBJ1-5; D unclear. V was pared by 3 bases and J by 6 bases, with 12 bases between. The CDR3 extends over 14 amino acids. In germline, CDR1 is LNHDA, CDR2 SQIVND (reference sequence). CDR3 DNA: TGTGCCAGTAGTATTAAGGTCCGAGGTCAGCCCCAGCATTTT. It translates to CASSIKVRGQPQHF.

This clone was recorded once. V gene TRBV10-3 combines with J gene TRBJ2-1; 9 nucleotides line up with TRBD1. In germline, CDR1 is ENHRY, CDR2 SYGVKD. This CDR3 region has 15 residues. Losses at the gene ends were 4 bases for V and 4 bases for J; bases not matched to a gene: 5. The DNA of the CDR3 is TGTGCCATCAGTGCGTCGGGACAGGGTTACAATGAGCAGTTCTTC. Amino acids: CAISASGQGYNEQFF.

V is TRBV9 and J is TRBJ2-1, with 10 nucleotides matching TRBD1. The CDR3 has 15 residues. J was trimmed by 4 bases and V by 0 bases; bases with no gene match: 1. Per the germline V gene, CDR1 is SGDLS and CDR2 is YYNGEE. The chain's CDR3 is CASSVVGQGYNEQFF. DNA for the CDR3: TGTGCCAGCAGCGTAGTGGGACAGGGGTACAATGAGCAGTTCTTC.

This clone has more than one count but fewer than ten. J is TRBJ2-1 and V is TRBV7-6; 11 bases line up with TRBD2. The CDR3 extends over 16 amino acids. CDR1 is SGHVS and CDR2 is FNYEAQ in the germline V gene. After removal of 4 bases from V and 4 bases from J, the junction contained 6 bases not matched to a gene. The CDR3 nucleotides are TGTGCCAGCAGCTCATACCGACTAGCGGGATACAATGAGCAGTTCTTC. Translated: CASSSYRLAGYNEQFF.

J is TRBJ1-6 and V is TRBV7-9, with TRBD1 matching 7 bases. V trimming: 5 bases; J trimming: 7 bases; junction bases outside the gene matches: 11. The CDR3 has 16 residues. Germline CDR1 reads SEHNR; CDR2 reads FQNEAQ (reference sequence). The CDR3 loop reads CASSPNMGQRNSPLHF. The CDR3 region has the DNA TGTGCCAGCAGCCCCAACATGGGACAGAGAAATTCACCCCTCCACTTT. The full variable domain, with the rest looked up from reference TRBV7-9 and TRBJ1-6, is DTGVSQNPRHKITKRGQNVTFRCDPISEHNRLYWYRQTLGQGPEFLTYFQNEAQLEKSRLLSDRFSAERPKGSFSTLEIQRTEQGDSAMYLCASSPNMGQRNSPLHFGNGTRLTVT.

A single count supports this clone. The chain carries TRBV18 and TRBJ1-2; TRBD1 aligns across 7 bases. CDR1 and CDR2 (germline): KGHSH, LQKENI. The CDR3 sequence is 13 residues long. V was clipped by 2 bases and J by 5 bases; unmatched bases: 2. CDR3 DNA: TGTGCCAGCTCACCATTGACAGGGTATGGCTACACCTTC. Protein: CASSPLTGYGYTF.

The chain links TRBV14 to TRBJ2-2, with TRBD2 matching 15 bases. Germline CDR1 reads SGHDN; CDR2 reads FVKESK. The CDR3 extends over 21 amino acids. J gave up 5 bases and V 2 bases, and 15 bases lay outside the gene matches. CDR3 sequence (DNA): TGTGCCAGCAGCCAATACGGGACTAGCGGGGGGCCTCAATCGAGGACCGGGGAGCTGTTTTTT. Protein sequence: CASSQYGTSGGPQSRTGELFF.

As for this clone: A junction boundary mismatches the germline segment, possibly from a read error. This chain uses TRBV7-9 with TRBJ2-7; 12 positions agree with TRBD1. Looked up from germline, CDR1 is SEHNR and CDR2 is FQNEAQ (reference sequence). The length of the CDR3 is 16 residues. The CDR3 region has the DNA TGTTCCAGCAGCTCTCCCACCGGGGACAGGGGGCAAGAGCAGTACTTC. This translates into CSSSSPTGDRGQEQYF.

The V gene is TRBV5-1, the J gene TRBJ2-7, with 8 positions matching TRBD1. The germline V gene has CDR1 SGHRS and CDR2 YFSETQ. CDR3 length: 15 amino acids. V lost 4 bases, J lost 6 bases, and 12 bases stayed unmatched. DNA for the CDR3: TGCGCCAGCAGCACGAGGACAGGGCGTCTGGTCGAGCAGTACTTC. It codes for CASSTRTGRLVEQYF.

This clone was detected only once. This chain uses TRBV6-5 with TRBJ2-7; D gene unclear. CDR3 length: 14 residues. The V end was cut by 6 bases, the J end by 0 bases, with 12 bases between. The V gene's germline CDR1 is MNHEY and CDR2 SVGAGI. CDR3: CASSRQITSYEQYF. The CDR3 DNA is TGTGCCAGCAGCCGTCAGATTACCTCCTACGAGCAGTACTTC.

The CDR3 reads CASSFGPNEKLFF. Here the CDR3 DNA reads TGTGCCAGCAGCTTTGGGCCTAATGAAAAACTGTTTTTT. This chain joins TRBV11-3 and TRBJ1-4; D is undetermined. Germline V CDR1 and CDR2: SGHNT, YENEEA. Trimming removed 3 bases from V and 3 bases from J, with 5 bases in between. The CDR3 contains 13 residues. Together with reference TRBV11-3 and TRBJ1-4, the CDR3 gives the full variable domain: EAGVVQSPRYKIIEKKQPVAFWCNPISGHNTLYWYLQNLGQGPELLIRYENEEAVDDSQLPKDRFSAERLKGVDSTLKIQPAELGDSAVYLCASSFGPNEKLFFGSGTQLSVL.

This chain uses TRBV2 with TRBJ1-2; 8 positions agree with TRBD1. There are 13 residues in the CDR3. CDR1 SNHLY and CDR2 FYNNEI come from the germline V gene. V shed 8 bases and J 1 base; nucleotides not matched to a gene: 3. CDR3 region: CASQDRVNYGYTF. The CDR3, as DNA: TGTGCCAGCCAGGACAGGGTTAACTATGGCTACACCTTC.

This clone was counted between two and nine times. The CDR3 DNA is TGCGCCAGCAGCCAAGATGGGACAGGGGGCCCGAATTCACCCCTCCACTTT. It yields the protein CASSQDGTGGPNSPLHF. The chain has TRBV4-3 and TRBJ1-6; 12 nucleotides agree with TRBD1. The CDR3 has 17 residues. CDR1 and CDR2 from the germline V gene are LGHNA and YSLEER. V was pared by 0 bases and J by 7 bases, with 4 bases of the junction left unmatched.

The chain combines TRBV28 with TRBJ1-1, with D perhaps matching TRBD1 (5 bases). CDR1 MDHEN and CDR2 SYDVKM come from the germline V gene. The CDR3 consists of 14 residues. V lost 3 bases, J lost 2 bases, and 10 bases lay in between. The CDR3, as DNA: TGTGCCAGCAGTTTGACAGTTAATAACACTGAAGCTTTCTTT. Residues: CASSLTVNNTEAFF.

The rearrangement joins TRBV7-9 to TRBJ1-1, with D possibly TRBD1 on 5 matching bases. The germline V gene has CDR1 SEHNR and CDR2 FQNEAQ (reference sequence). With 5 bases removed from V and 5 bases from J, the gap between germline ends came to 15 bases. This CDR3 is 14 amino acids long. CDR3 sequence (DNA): TGTGCCAGCAGCGAAACGGGGGTAGGTACTGAAGCTTTCTTT. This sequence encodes CASSETGVGTEAFF.

The CDR3 DNA is TGCGCCAGCAGCCACCCGGGAGGGGCGGGTGGCTACACCTTC. Translation gives CASSHPGGAGGYTF. The V call is TRBV4-3, the J call TRBJ1-2; D might be TRBD1 (5 bases). Trimming stripped 3 bases from V and 7 bases from J, with 15 bases between. CDR3 length: 14 residues. Germline lookup yields CDR1 LGHNA and CDR2 YSLEER.

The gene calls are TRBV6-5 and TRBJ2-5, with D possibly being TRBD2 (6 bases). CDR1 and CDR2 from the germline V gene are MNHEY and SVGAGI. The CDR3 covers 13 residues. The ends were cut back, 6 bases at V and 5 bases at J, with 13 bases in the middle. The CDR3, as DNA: TGTGCCAGCAGGACTAGTGATACGGAGACCCAGTACTTC. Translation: CASRTSDTETQYF.

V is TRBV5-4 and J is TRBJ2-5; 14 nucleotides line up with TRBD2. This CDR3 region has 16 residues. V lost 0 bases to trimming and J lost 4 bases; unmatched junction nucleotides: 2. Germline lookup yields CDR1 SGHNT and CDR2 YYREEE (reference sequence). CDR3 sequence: CASSLAGLAGVETQYF. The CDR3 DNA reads TGTGCCAGCAGCTTGGCGGGACTAGCGGGGGTAGAGACCCAGTACTTC.

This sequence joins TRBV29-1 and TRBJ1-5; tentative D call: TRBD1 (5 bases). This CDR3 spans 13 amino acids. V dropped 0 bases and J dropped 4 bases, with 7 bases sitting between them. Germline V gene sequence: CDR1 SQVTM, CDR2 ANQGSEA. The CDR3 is CSVEESGNQPQHF. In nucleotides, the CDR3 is TGCAGCGTTGAAGAGTCAGGGAATCAGCCCCAGCATTTT.

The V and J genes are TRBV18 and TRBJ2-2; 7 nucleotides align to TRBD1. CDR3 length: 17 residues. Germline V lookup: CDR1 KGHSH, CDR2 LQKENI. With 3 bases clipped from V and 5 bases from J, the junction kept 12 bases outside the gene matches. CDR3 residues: CASSPHGMQGETGELFF. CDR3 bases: TGTGCCAGCTCACCCCACGGGATGCAGGGGGAAACCGGGGAGCTGTTTTTT. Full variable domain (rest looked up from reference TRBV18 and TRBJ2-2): NAGVMQNPRHLVRRRGQEARLRCSPMKGHSHVYWYRQLPEEGLKFMVYLQKENIIDESGMPKERFSAEFPKEGPSILRIQQVVRGDSAAYFCASSPHGMQGETGELFFGEGSRLTVL.

CDR3 residues: CASSYSKQGAYEQYF. Written as DNA, the CDR3 is TGTGCCAGCAGTTACTCGAAACAGGGGGCTTACGAGCAGTACTTC. V is TRBV6-5 and J is TRBJ2-7, with 9 bases matching TRBD1. The J segment lost 4 bases and the V segment lost 0 bases, leaving 4 bases of the junction unmatched. The CDR3 contains 15 residues. The germline gives CDR1 MNHEY, CDR2 SVGAGI.

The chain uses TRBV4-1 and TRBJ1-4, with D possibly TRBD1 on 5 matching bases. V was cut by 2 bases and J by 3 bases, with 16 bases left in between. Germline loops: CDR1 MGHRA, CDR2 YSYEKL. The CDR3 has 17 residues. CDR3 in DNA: TGCGCCAGCAGCCAAACATCGGGGGTATTACCTAATGAAAAACTGTTTTTT. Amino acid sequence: CASSQTSGVLPNEKLFF.

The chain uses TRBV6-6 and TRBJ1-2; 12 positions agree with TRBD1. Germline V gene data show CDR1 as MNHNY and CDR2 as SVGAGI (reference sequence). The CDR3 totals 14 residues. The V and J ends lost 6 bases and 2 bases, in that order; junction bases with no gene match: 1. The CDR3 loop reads CASRGQGANYGYTF. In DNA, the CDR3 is TGTGCCAGCAGGGGACAGGGGGCCAACTATGGCTACACCTTC.

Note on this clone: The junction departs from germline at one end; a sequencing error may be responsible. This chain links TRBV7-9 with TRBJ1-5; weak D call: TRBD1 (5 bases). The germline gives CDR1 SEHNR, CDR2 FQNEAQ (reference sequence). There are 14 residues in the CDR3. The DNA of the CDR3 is TGTTCCAGCAGCTTAGTGACAGTCAATCAGCCCCAGCATTTT. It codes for CSSSLVTVNQPQHF.

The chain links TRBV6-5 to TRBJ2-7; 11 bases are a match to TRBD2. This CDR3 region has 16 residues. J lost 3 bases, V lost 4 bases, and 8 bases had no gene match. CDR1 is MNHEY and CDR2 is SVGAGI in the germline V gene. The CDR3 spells CASSSPLAGGVYEQYF. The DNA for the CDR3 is TGTGCCAGCAGTTCCCCTCTAGCGGGGGGTGTCTACGAGCAGTACTTC.

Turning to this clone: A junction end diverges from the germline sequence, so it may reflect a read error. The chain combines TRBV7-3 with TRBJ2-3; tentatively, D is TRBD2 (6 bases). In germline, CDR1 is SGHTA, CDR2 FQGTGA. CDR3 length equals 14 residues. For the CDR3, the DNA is TGTGCCAGCAGCATAACCGGGAGTGGGGATACGCAGTATTTT. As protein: CASSITGSGDTQYF.